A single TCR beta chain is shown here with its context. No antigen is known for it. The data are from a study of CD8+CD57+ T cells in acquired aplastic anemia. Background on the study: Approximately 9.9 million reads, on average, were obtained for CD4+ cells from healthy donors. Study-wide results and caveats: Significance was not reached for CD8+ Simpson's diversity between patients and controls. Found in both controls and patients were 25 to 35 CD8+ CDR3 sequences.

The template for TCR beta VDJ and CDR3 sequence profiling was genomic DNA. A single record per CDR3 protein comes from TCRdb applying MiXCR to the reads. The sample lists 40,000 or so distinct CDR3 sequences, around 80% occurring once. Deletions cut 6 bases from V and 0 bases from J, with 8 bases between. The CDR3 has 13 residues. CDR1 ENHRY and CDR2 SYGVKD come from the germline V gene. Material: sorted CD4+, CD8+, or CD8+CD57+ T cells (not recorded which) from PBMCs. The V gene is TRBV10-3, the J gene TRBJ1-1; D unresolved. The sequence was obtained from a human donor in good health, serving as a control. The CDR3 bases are TGTGCCATCAGACAGACTTTGAACACTGAAGCTTTCTTT. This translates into CAIRQTLNTEAFF.